The 21 T cell receptor beta chains in this list originate from one sample, sequenced in a study of cytomegalovirus exposure and HLA in healthy donors. PCR was performed using 60 Vbeta and 13 Jbeta primers. The assay was immunoSEQ multiplex PCR, and TCRdb's table has in-frame clones only and misses some. The table includes 220,000 or so clones, approximately 85% detected once. The sample taken for sequencing was PBMCs. These receptors all come from a middle-aged woman in good health and CMV-seronegative.

Comments on this clone: The same CDR3 can be traced to other DNA sequences in this sample. The rearrangement joins TRBV2 to TRBJ2-2; 7 nucleotides line up with TRBD2. Germline CDR1 and CDR2: SNHLY and FYNNEI. After removal of 6 bases from V and 6 bases from J, the junction contained 7 bases not matched to a gene. This CDR3 spans 14 amino acids. CDR3 sequence reads: CASRRESSSGELFF. CDR3 coding DNA: TGTGCCAGCAGGCGGGAGTCGAGTTCCGGGGAGCTGTTTTTT.

The chain couples TRBV15 to TRBJ2-1, with 10 bases aligning to TRBD1. Germline values: CDR1 LNHNV, CDR2 YYDKDF (reference sequence). This CDR3 has 14 residues. V shed 5 bases and J 12 bases; nucleotides not matched to a gene: 10. The CDR3 spells CATSPPTGGIGQFF. CDR3 sequence (DNA): TGTGCCACCAGCCCACCGACAGGGGGCATCGGGCAGTTCTTC.

The chain recombines TRBV2 with TRBJ2-1; TRBD2 is a possible D gene (5 bases). Trimming took off 4 bases at V and 0 bases at J, with 10 bases between the two ends. Germline lookup yields CDR1 SNHLY and CDR2 FYNNEI. This CDR3 has 15 residues. DNA for the CDR3: TGTGCCAGCAGTGCTGTGAGCGGCTCCTACAATGAGCAGTTCTTC. It yields the protein CASSAVSGSYNEQFF.

For this clone: Other DNA sequences in this sample translate to the same CDR3. The chain uses TRBV7-2 and TRBJ2-5; no clear D. Between the trimmed V and J ends, which lost 3 bases and 4 bases, there was a span of 3 bases. The CDR3 sequence is 11 residues long. CDR1 is SGHTA, CDR2 FQGNSA, per germline. DNA of the CDR3: TGTGCCAGCAGCTTCTCAGAGACCCAGTACTTC. Its protein product is CASSFSETQYF.

The chain has TRBV7-2 and TRBJ1-1; 7 bases fit TRBD1. V shed 7 bases, J shed 5 bases, and the junction held 7 bases outside the gene matches. Germline V gene lookup returns CDR1 SGHTA and CDR2 FQGNSA. This CDR3 is 13 amino acids long. The CDR3, as DNA: TGTGCCAGCACAAGTCAGGGGGGAACTGAAGCTTTCTTT. Its translation: CASTSQGGTEAFF.

CDR3 coding DNA: TGTGCCAGCTCACCACAACAGGGGGCCGGTGACATTCAGTACTTC. Residues: CASSPQQGAGDIQYF. V and J are TRBV18 and TRBJ2-4; 9 nucleotides match TRBD1. The germline V gene encodes CDR1 KGHSH and CDR2 LQKENI. The CDR3 runs 15 residues. The V gene end was trimmed by 1 base and the J gene end by 8 bases; junction bases not matched to a gene: 6.

This clone has a handful of counts. The chain recombines TRBV9 with TRBJ1-1; no reliable D call. This CDR3 comprises 15 residues. Germline CDR1 and CDR2: SGDLS and YYNGEE. The ends were cut back, 4 bases at V and 1 base at J, with 14 bases in the middle. CDR3 protein: CASSPQFTRNTEAFF. CDR3 in DNA: TGTGCCAGCAGCCCACAATTTACCAGGAACACTGAAGCTTTCTTT.

The V call is TRBV7-2, the J call TRBJ2-3; tentatively, D is TRBD2 (5 bases). The CDR3 is made up of 14 amino acids. V lost 0 bases, J lost 6 bases, and 10 bases lay in between. CDR1 is SGHTA, CDR2 FQGNSA, per germline. CDR3 sequence reads: CASSLATRGDTQYF. The CDR3 region has the DNA TGTGCCAGCAGCTTAGCAACCCGAGGGGATACGCAGTATTTT. Together with reference TRBV7-2 and TRBJ2-3, the CDR3 gives the full variable domain: GAGVSQSPSNKVTEKGKDVELRCDPISGHTALYWYRQSLGQGLEFLIYFQGNSAPDKSGLPSDRFSAERTGGSVSTLTIQRTQQEDSAVYLCASSLATRGDTQYFGPGTRLTVL.

The chain couples TRBV2 to TRBJ1-2; no clear D. Germline V gives CDR1 SNHLY, CDR2 FYNNEI. V was trimmed by 2 bases and J by 0 bases, leaving 10 bases between them. The CDR3 consists of 15 residues. CDR3 sequence reads: CASSEIRTPNYGYTF. The CDR3 DNA reads as TGTGCCAGCAGTGAAATCCGCACACCTAACTATGGCTACACCTTC.

V and J are TRBV7-8 and TRBJ2-5, with no clear D. V shed 1 base and J shed 2 bases, with 11 bases lying between them. This CDR3 is 15 amino acids long. Germline V gene sequence: CDR1 SGHVS, CDR2 FQNEAQ. The CDR3: CASSLDLARQETQYF. In DNA form, the CDR3 reads TGTGCCAGCAGCTTAGACCTGGCCAGACAAGAGACCCAGTACTTC.

In this sample, this clone turned up once. The rearrangement joins TRBV10-1 to TRBJ1-1; D might be TRBD1 (5 bases). Germline V CDR1 and CDR2: WNHNN, SYGVQD (reference sequence). This CDR3 comprises 13 residues. V was trimmed by 4 bases and J by 6 bases, leaving 12 bases between them. CDR3 coding DNA: TGCGCCAGCAGTGGGGGGGGGAGCGCTGAAGCTTTCTTT. It translates to CASSGGGSAEAFF.

Only one count was recorded for this clone. J is TRBJ1-2 and V is TRBV30; 7 positions agree with TRBD1. Per germline, CDR1 GTSNPN and CDR2 SVGIG (reference sequence). This CDR3 has 15 amino acids. V trimming: 0 bases; J trimming: 6 bases; junction bases outside the gene matches: 10. Written as DNA, the CDR3 is TGTGCCTGGAGTGTACGCCTCAGGGGGAGGAATGGCTACACCTTC. This encodes CAWSVRLRGRNGYTF.

The V gene is TRBV7-9, the J gene TRBJ1-3; 7 bases match TRBD1. Germline V gene data show CDR1 as SEHNR and CDR2 as FQNEAQ (reference sequence). CDR3 length: 19 amino acids. With 6 bases clipped from V and 4 bases from J, the junction kept 21 bases outside the gene matches. The CDR3: CASRIPAIGVPGQGNTIYF. The DNA of the CDR3 is TGTGCCAGCAGAATTCCCGCGATCGGCGTCCCGGGACAGGGAAACACCATATATTTT.

Details on this clone: The CDR3 does not end in the conserved phenylalanine or tryptophan, so this is likely a read error. The limits of the CDR3 on the DNA are not certain, so only TCRdb's listed CDR3 is given. The CDR3 reads CASRPRGR. This chain links TRBV28 with TRBJ1-5. Counting both end residues, the CDR3 totals 8 amino acids. CDR1 and CDR2 (germline): MDHEN, SYDVKM.

This chain links TRBV6-6 with TRBJ1-2, with 10 bases matching TRBD1. With 5 bases clipped from V and 7 bases from J, the junction kept 13 bases outside the gene matches. CDR1 is MNHNY and CDR2 is SVGAGI in the germline V gene (reference sequence). CDR3 length equals 16 residues. The CDR3 reads CASSLTPSGTGVGYTF. CDR3 DNA sequence: TGTGCCAGCAGTCTGACTCCTTCCGGGACAGGGGTTGGCTACACCTTC.

The chain joins TRBV30 to TRBJ1-3; a weak D match, TRBD1 (5 bases). The germline CDR1 and CDR2 sequences are GTSNPN and SVGIG (reference sequence). Trimming removed 3 bases from V and 4 bases from J, with 10 bases in between. The CDR3 has 13 residues. CDR3 residues: CAWSGGRGNTIYF. The CDR3 bases are TGTGCCTGGAGCGGGGGACGGGGAAACACCATATATTTT. The variable domain in full, with the rest retrieved from reference TRBV30 and TRBJ1-3, is SQTIHQWPATLVQPVGSPLSLECTVEGTSNPNLYWYRQAAGRGLQLLFYSVGIGQISSEVPQNLSASRPQDRQFILSSKKLLLSDSGFYLCAWSGGRGNTIYFGEGSWLTVV.

This chain joins TRBV12-5 and TRBJ1-1, with D possibly being TRBD1 (6 bases). Germline V lookup: CDR1 LGHNT, CDR2 FRNRAP. CDR3 size: 18 residues. V lost 4 bases, J lost 1 base, and 22 bases lay in between. CDR3 loop: CASGSNPPPGHQNTEAFF. In nucleotides, the CDR3 is TGTGCTAGTGGTTCCAACCCCCCTCCGGGACACCAGAACACTGAAGCTTTCTTT. Full variable domain (outside the CDR3, taken from reference TRBV12-5 and TRBJ1-1): DARVTQTPRHKVTEMGQEVTMRCQPILGHNTVFWYRQTMMQGLELLAYFRNRAPLDDSGMPKDRFSAEMPDATLATLKIQPSEPRDSAVYFCASGSNPPPGHQNTEAFFGQGTRLTVV.

V usage is TRBV6-1 and J usage is TRBJ2-7; 12 positions agree with TRBD2. Germline CDR1 is MNHNS and CDR2 is SASEGT. Trimming removed 8 bases from V and 3 bases from J; junction bases left unmatched: 5. The CDR3 covers 14 residues. The CDR3, as DNA: TGTGCCAGCGAGACTAGCGGGGGCAACTACGAGCAGTACTTC. Translation: CASETSGGNYEQYF.

The chain recombines TRBV5-1 with TRBJ2-5; perhaps TRBD1 as D (5 bases). This CDR3 region has 15 residues. Trimming shortened V by 2 bases and J by 4 bases, and 15 bases separated the two germline ends. Germline assignment: CDR1 SGHRS and CDR2 YFSETQ. This chain's CDR3 is CASSFGHARVETQYF. CDR3 coding DNA: TGCGCCAGCAGCTTCGGACACGCCAGGGTAGAGACCCAGTACTTC.

The gene calls are TRBV6-1 and TRBJ1-3, with a tentative D call TRBD1 (5 bases). Trimming removed 1 base from V and 4 bases from J, with 11 bases in between. Germline loops: CDR1 MNHNS, CDR2 SASEGT. The CDR3 contains 15 residues. The chain's CDR3 is CASSEVKGYGNTIYF. CDR3 nucleotides: TGTGCCAGCAGTGAAGTAAAGGGGTACGGAAACACCATATATTTT.

This clone was seen once. The CDR3 DNA follows: TGTGCCACCAGCAGAGGTGCTGGACAGGTCTACAATGAGCAGTTCTTC. It specifies CATSRGAGQVYNEQFF. The chain combines TRBV15 with TRBJ2-1; 7 nucleotides line up with TRBD1. From germline, CDR1 is LNHNV and CDR2 YYDKDF (reference sequence). The CDR3 contains 16 residues. V lost 1 base to trimming and J lost 3 bases; unmatched junction nucleotides: 6.